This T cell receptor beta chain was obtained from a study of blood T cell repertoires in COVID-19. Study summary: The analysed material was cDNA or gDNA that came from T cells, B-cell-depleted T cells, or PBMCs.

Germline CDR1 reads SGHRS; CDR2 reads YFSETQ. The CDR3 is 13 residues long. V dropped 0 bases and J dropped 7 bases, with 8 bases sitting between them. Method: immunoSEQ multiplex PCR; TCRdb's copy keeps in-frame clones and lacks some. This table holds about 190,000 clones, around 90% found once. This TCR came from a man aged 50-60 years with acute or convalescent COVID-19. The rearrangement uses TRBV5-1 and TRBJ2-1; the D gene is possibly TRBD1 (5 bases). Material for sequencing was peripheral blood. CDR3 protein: CASSLGGPNEQFF. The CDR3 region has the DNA TGCGCCAGCAGCTTGGGGGGCCCGAATGAGCAGTTCTTC.